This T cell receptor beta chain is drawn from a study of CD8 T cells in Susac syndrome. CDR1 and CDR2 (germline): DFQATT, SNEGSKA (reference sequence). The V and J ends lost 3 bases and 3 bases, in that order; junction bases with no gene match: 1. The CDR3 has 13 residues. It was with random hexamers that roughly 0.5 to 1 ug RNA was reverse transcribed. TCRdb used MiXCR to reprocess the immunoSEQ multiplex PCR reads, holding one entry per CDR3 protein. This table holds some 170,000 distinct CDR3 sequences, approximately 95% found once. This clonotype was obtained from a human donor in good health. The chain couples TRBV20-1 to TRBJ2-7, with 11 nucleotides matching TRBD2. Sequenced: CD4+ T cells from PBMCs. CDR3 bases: TGCAGTGCTAGTCTAGCGGGGGGCTACGAGCAGTACTTC. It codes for CSASLAGGYEQYF.